Listed below are T cell receptor beta chains from one sample, sequenced in a study of shared clonotypes between healthy human individuals. Using immunoSEQ multiplex PCR, the repertoire was profiled, and TCRdb retains in-frame clones only, with some absent. Seen here are about 520,000 clones, more than 75% observed once, and the top ten hold more than 10%. Input material: PBMCs. The receptors come from a middle-aged woman in good health. Some clones in this sample may be carry-over from other donors' samples. Both conserved end residues are part of each CDR3. D genes are given only for firm matches. The listing skips clone size in some rows; elsewhere it reads once, few, many or a size class.

>-|TRBJ1-5|TRBV19|-
CASSPQQGNQPQHF
TGTGCCAGTAGCCCCCAACAGGGCAATCAGCCCCAGCATTTT
>-|TRBJ2-7|TRBV19|-
CASSSRGETYEQYF
TGTGCCAGTAGTTCCCGCGGGGAGACCTACGAGCAGTACTTC
>TRBD1|TRBJ2-5|TRBV19|few
CASSIQPGQGGETQYF
TGTGCCAGTAGTATTCAGCCGGGACAGGGTGGAGAGACCCAGTACTTC
>TRBD1|TRBJ1-1|TRBV6-5|many
CASSSTGDGTEAFF
TGTGCCAGCAGTTCCACAGGGGATGGCACTGAAGCTTTCTTT
>-|TRBJ2-7|TRBV5-4|once
CASSFTGSNGQYF
TGTGCCAGCAGCTTCACAGGGAGCAACGGGCAGTACTTC
>TRBD2|TRBJ2-1|TRBV7-2|-
CASSLGTSGRTLYNEQFF
TGTGCCAGCAGCTTAGGGACTAGCGGGCGGACTCTATACAATGAGCAGTTCTTC
>TRBD2|TRBJ2-7|TRBV5-1|-
CASSLTSGPYEQYF
TGCGCCAGCAGCCTCACTAGCGGCCCCTACGAGCAGTACTTC
>TRBD2|TRBJ2-7|TRBV7-2|-
CASSTSGRGGYF
TGTGCCAGCAGCACTAGCGGGAGAGGTGGGTACTTC
>-|TRBJ1-1|TRBV27|-
CASSLTDPGDTEAFF
TGTGCCAGCAGTTTGACGGACCCGGGAGACACTGAAGCTTTCTTT
>TRBD1|TRBJ1-4|TRBV28|-
CASSYGGGGEKLFF
TGTGCCAGCAGCTATGGAGGGGGCGGTGAAAAACTGTTTTTT
>TRBD2|TRBJ2-3|TRBV19|-
CASSGGLAGAPSTDTQYF
TGTGCCAGTAGTGGGGGACTAGCGGGGGCCCCAAGCACAGATACGCAGTATTTT
>-|TRBJ2-5|TRBV18|-
CASSQSPGETQYF
TGTGCCAGCTCACAGAGTCCCGGGGAGACCCAGTACTTC
>TRBD1|TRBJ1-4|TRBV30|few
CAWSGDRDFEEKLFF
TGTGCCTGGAGTGGAGACAGGGACTTTGAAGAAAAACTGTTTTTT
>-|TRBJ2-5|TRBV10-1|-
CASSDRDFETQYF
TGCGCCAGCAGTGACAGGGACTTCGAGACCCAGTACTTC
>-|TRBJ2-7|TRBV7-8|once
CASSLGPPVYEQYF
TGTGCCAGCAGCTTAGGCCCTCCGGTCTACGAGCAGTACTTC
>-|TRBJ2-3|TRBV7-2|-
CASNLVQTDTQYF
TGTGCCAGCAACTTAGTCCAGACAGATACGCAGTATTTT
>-|TRBJ1-5|TRBV27|few
CASSSTGRQPQHF
TGTGCCAGCAGCTCCACAGGGCGCCAGCCCCAGCATTTT
>-|TRBJ2-7|TRBV5-4|-
CASSYPGRSYEQYF
TGTGCCAGCAGCTACCCGGGACGGTCCTACGAGCAGTACTTC
>TRBD1|TRBJ1-5|TRBV5-1|-
CASSLARGRDRGSRIQPQHF
TGCGCCAGCAGCTTGGCCAGAGGGAGGGACAGGGGGTCCCGCATTCAGCCCCAGCATTTT
>-|TRBJ2-7|TRBV4-1|many
CASSLAGASYEQYF
TGCGCCAGCAGCCTTGCAGGGGCCTCCTACGAGCAGTACTTC
>TRBD1|TRBJ2-7|TRBV19|-
CASSGQGRNEQYF
TGTGCCAGTAGCGGACAGGGGCGGAACGAGCAGTACTTC
>TRBD1|TRBJ1-4|TRBV15|-
CATSRGQDRGREKLFF
TGTGCCACCAGCAGGGGCCAGGACAGGGGGCGTGAAAAACTGTTTTTT
>TRBD2|TRBJ2-1|TRBV11-2|-
CASSLEGTSGRYHNEQFF
TGTGCCAGCAGCTTAGAAGGGACTAGCGGGAGGTACCACAATGAGCAGTTCTTC
>TRBD1|TRBJ2-7|TRBV10-3|-
CAISESSPPPGQGAYEQYF
TGTGCCATCAGTGAGTCGTCTCCCCCCCCGGGACAGGGAGCCTACGAGCAGTACTTC
>-|TRBJ2-7|TRBV6-5|-
CASTKTLGGSYEQYF
TGTGCCAGCACTAAAACCCTAGGGGGTTCCTACGAGCAGTACTTC
>-|TRBJ1-3|TRBV5-1|-
CASSLDRDGNTIYF
TGCGCCAGCAGCTTGGACAGGGATGGAAACACCATATATTTT
>TRBD2|TRBJ2-7|TRBV11-2|-
CASSRLAGKSSYEQYF
TGTGCCAGCAGCCGACTAGCGGGCAAAAGCTCCTACGAGCAGTACTTC
>TRBD1|TRBJ2-3|TRBV28|-
CASSMNRGALTDTQYF
TGTGCCAGCAGTATGAACAGGGGAGCCCTCACAGATACGCAGTATTTT
>TRBD2|TRBJ2-1|TRBV6-4|-
CASSDSAGVGEQFF
TGTGCCAGCAGTGACTCTGCGGGAGTAGGGGAGCAGTTCTTC
>-|TRBJ2-5|TRBV2|-
CASSLDRETQYF
TGTGCCAGCAGTCTGGACAGAGAGACCCAGTACTTC
>-|TRBJ2-7|TRBV7-9|few
CASSLALGGAYEQYF
TGTGCCAGCAGCTTAGCGCTGGGGGGCGCCTACGAGCAGTACTTC
>TRBD2|TRBJ2-1|TRBV2|-
CASAAGGFNEQFF
TGTGCCAGCGCGGCGGGAGGCTTCAATGAGCAGTTCTTC
>TRBD2|TRBJ2-1|TRBV7-2|-
CASSHSGSGNEQFF
TGTGCCAGCAGTCATAGCGGGAGTGGTAATGAGCAGTTCTTC
>-|TRBJ2-5|TRBV2|few
CASSDRGETQYF
TGTGCCAGCAGTGATAGGGGGGAGACCCAGTACTTC
>TRBD1|TRBJ2-7|TRBV30|-
CAWSPSRTGWAYEQYF
TGTGCCTGGAGTCCATCTCGGACAGGGTGGGCCTACGAGCAGTACTTC
>-|TRBJ2-6|TRBV30|-
CAWSHEVGQRGPGANVLTF
TGTGCCTGGAGCCACGAGGTTGGGCAGAGAGGCCCTGGGGCCAACGTCCTGACTTTC
>-|TRBJ1-1|TRBV11-2|-
CASSLDRVGWNTEAFF
TGTGCCAGCAGCTTGGACCGGGTTGGGTGGAACACTGAAGCTTTCTTT
>TRBD1|TRBJ2-7|TRBV11-2|-
CASSLTGQGMYEQYF
TGTGCCAGCAGCTTGACGGGACAGGGAATGTACGAGCAGTACTTC
>TRBD2|TRBJ2-1|TRBV7-2|-
CASSLGRGGGSYNEQFF
TGTGCCAGCAGCTTAGGTCGGGGGGGCGGCTCCTACAATGAGCAGTTCTTC
>-|TRBJ2-1|TRBV10-1|-
CASSSQRDGEQFF
TGCGCCAGCAGCTCACAGAGGGACGGTGAGCAGTTCTTC
>-|TRBJ1-4|TRBV18|-
CASSPQGTSTNEKLFF
TGTGCCAGCTCACCACAGGGGACATCAACTAATGAAAAACTGTTTTTT
>TRBD2|TRBJ2-2|TRBV5-4|-
CASSFVISGSVGELFF
TGTGCCAGCAGCTTTGTGATTAGCGGGAGTGTCGGGGAGCTGTTTTTT
>-|TRBJ2-2|TRBV10-3|-
CAISEGLKPGELFF
TGTGCCATCAGTGAGGGCCTGAAACCCGGGGAGCTGTTTTTT
>TRBD1|TRBJ2-1|TRBV2|-
CADKQGAWHNEQFF
TGTGCCGATAAACAGGGGGCATGGCACAATGAGCAGTTCTTC
>-|TRBJ2-7|TRBV11-2|-
CASSAAGASYEQYF
TGTGCCAGCAGCGCCGCAGGGGCATCCTACGAGCAGTACTTC
>-|TRBJ2-2|TRBV11-2|-
CASSLDTGAGELFF
TGTGCCAGCAGCTTAGACACGGGAGCCGGGGAGCTGTTTTTT
>TRBD1|TRBJ2-7|TRBV15|-
CATSIEQGPAYEQYF
TGTGCCACCAGCATTGAACAGGGGCCCGCCTACGAGCAGTACTTC
>-|TRBJ1-2|TRBV5-4|once
CASSLGQDGSYGYTF
TGTGCCAGCAGCTTGGGACAGGACGGAAGTTATGGCTACACCTTC
>-|TRBJ1-2|TRBV19|-
CASSYQARYGYTF
TGTGCCAGTAGTTACCAGGCCCGCTATGGCTACACCTTC
>TRBD2|TRBJ2-7|TRBV30|many
CAWSVLAGSYEQYF
TGTGCCTGGAGTGTACTAGCGGGGTCCTACGAGCAGTACTTC
>-|TRBJ1-2|TRBV11-2|-
CASSHGQNYGYTF
TGTGCCAGCAGCCATGGCCAAAACTATGGCTACACCTTC